This T cell receptor beta chain was recorded in a study of Graves' ophthalmopathy and Graves' hyperthyroidism. As concerns this clonotype: The antigen is unknown.

Study findings and constraints: Blood repertoires reportedly contained most expanded thyroid clonotypes above 0.001 frequency. Sensitivity reached roughly 70% and specificity approximately 72% when the model predicted ophthalmopathy progression.

As the template, RNA transcripts were used to amplify TCR beta CDR3 regions. The first round was an RT-PCR with HTBI primers, and the second round was a multiplex PCR. TCRdb redid the calling of the multiplex PCR reads with MiXCR, one entry per CDR3 protein. The table shows 150,000 to 200,000 distinct CDR3 sequences, with approximately 40% occurring only once. Ophthalmopathy donors showed moderate-to-severe activity, CAS ≥3, NOSPECS ≥4 and a duration under 3 months. As diagnostic evidence, clinical symptoms, serum thyroxine, TRAb, thyroid ultrasound and orbital computed tomography were relied upon. The V and J ends lost 6 bases and 4 bases, in that order; junction bases with no gene match: 14. CDR1 and CDR2 from the germline V gene are SNHLY and FYNNEI. The CDR3 runs to 16 residues.

The TCR comes from a man aged 30 to 39 with Graves' ophthalmopathy. The sequenced material came from peripheral blood. V gene TRBV2 combines with J gene TRBJ2-7, with 8 bases aligning to TRBD1. The DNA for the CDR3 is TGTGCCAGCAGGGGAACGCGCGGGACAGGTGGTTACGAGCAGTACTTC. Translating it yields CASRGTRGTGGYEQYF.